This T cell receptor beta chain was sequenced in a study of long-term antiretroviral therapy in people with HIV. The CDR3 covers 16 residues. Looked up from germline, CDR1 is KGHSH and CDR2 is LQKENI. Trimming took off 2 bases at V and 0 bases at J, with 10 bases between the two ends. The immunoSEQ assay was v3.0, run at survey level. Researchers set sequencing to target about 35,000-55,000 T-cell genomes per sample. Data came from immunoSEQ multiplex PCR; TCRdb stores just in-frame clones and leaves some out. The sample includes under 50,000 clones, less than 90% of them seen just once. The V call is TRBV18, the J call TRBJ2-2, with D possibly TRBD1 on 5 matching bases. The source was unsorted PBMCs, collected 1.2 years after starting antiretroviral therapy. The sequence derives from a woman aged 45-65 years with HIV. The CDR3 is CASSPSSGPNTGELFF. In DNA, the CDR3 is TGTGCCAGCTCACCATCGTCAGGGCCGAACACCGGGGAGCTGTTTTTT.